These 18 T cell receptor beta chains originate from one sample sequenced in a study of T cells expressing NK-cell markers. TCRdb reprocessed the 5' RACE reads and reports one entry per CDR3 protein, with no DNA. Its clone listing holds 140,000 to 150,000 distinct CDR3 sequences. The sequenced material came from blood T cells: a sorted CD56 or NKG2C T cell subset, CD4+ or CD8+ T cells, or bulk PBMC T cells (not recorded which). All receptors derive from a man aged 18 to 30 in good health.

The gene calls are TRBV20-1 and TRBJ2-1. There are 15 residues in the CDR3. Looked up from germline, CDR1 is DFQATT and CDR2 is SNEGSKA (reference sequence). This chain's CDR3 is CSATGSRESYNEQFF.

CDR3 amino acids: CASSGQGDQETQYF. The V call is TRBV18, the J call TRBJ2-5; the D call from TCRdb, TRBD1, cannot be confirmed without DNA. The germline gives CDR1 KGHSH, CDR2 LQKENI. The CDR3 is 14 amino acids.

The genes are TRBV20-1 and TRBJ2-7. Germline CDR1 and CDR2: DFQATT and SNEGSKA (reference sequence). CDR3 length: 15 residues. The CDR3 reads CSARDTSGISYEQYF.

The chain combines TRBV27 with TRBJ2-1; TCRdb's assignment of TRBD2 cannot be checked, as there is no DNA. Per the germline V gene, CDR1 is MNHEY and CDR2 is SMNVEV (reference sequence). The CDR3 spans 14 residues. The CDR3 protein is CASSWNRAANEQFF.

The chain has TRBV7-9 and TRBJ2-1; TCRdb selects TRBD1, and the lack of DNA leaves this call unchecked. From germline, CDR1 is SEHNR and CDR2 FQNEAQ (reference sequence). This CDR3 spans 13 amino acids. Here the CDR3 reads CASGTGSNNEQFF.

The gene calls are TRBV6-1 and TRBJ2-7; the TCRdb D gene call, TRBD1, has no DNA to confirm it. This CDR3 has 14 residues. Germline loops: CDR1 MNHNS, CDR2 SASEGT. This CDR3 reads CASRSTGQTYEQYF.

The chain carries TRBV20-1 and TRBJ2-1; lacking DNA, the TRBD2 call made by TCRdb goes unchecked. The germline CDR1 and CDR2 sequences are DFQATT and SNEGSKA (reference sequence). The CDR3 consists of 15 residues. CDR3 loop: CSARGGIAMYNEQFF.

The chain links TRBV4-1 to TRBJ1-1. CDR3 length: 13 amino acids. Germline lookup yields CDR1 MGHRA and CDR2 YSYEKL. This chain's CDR3 is CASSPGVDTEAFF.

The chain combines TRBV20-1 with TRBJ2-1; as DNA is missing, the TRBD2 call by TCRdb cannot be tested. The CDR3 contains 13 residues. Germline CDR1 and CDR2: DFQATT and SNEGSKA (reference sequence). CDR3 protein: CSARGREDNEQFF.

This chain connects TRBV11-2 to TRBJ2-5; with no DNA, the TCRdb D assignment of TRBD2 cannot be verified. CDR1 is SGHAT, CDR2 FQNNGV, per germline. The CDR3 sequence is 14 residues long. CDR3 sequence: CASSLVTSGETQYF.

The gene calls are TRBV24-1 and TRBJ2-3; there is no DNA to check the TCRdb D call of TRBD2. The length of the CDR3 is 14 residues. The germline gives CDR1 KGHDR, CDR2 SFDVKD. CDR3 protein: CATSPGLNTDTQYF.

The V and J genes are TRBV25-1 and TRBJ2-1; TCRdb gives TRBD2 as the D gene, but with no DNA this cannot be confirmed. This CDR3 comprises 16 residues. The germline V gene has CDR1 MGHDK and CDR2 SYGVNS. The CDR3 loop is CASSPGTSGFRNEQFF.

The gene calls are TRBV11-1 and TRBJ1-1. Germline CDR1 SGHAT, CDR2 FQDESV (reference sequence). The length of the CDR3 is 15 residues. CDR3 loop: CASSRPGSTWTEAFF.

The chain employs TRBV4-3 and TRBJ1-2. Looked up from germline, CDR1 is LGHNA and CDR2 is YSLEER. The CDR3 runs 14 residues. The CDR3 protein is CASSQYQGGSGYTF.

This chain joins TRBV7-9 and TRBJ2-3. This CDR3 has 12 residues. Germline V CDR1 and CDR2: SEHNR, FQNEAQ (reference sequence). The chain's CDR3 is CASSTLSDTQYF.

This sequence joins TRBV20-1 and TRBJ2-3; TCRdb picks TRBD1, but there is no DNA to check that call. This CDR3 has 15 amino acids. Germline loops: CDR1 DFQATT, CDR2 SNEGSKA (reference sequence). The CDR3 is CSAGGGATSTDTQYF.

The chain couples TRBV29-1 to TRBJ1-3; the D gene TCRdb calls, TRBD1, cannot be checked with no DNA. The CDR3 spans 17 residues. In germline, CDR1 is SQVTM, CDR2 ANQGSEA. CDR3 sequence: CSVEDLDRVLSGNTIYF.

V is TRBV7-9 and J is TRBJ1-1. The CDR3 contains 12 residues. In germline, CDR1 is SEHNR, CDR2 FQNEAQ (reference sequence). The CDR3: CASSSGAHEAFF.